This passage covers 17 T cell receptor beta chains from one sample sequenced in a study of T cell repertoires in cytomegalovirus infection. Which antigens these TCRs recognize remains unknown. TCRdb processed the reads anew with MiXCR; each CDR3 protein has one entry. The sample consists of a few hundred thousand distinct CDR3 sequences, roughly 42% of them appearing once. Here the sequenced sample was cultured PBMCs, taken from culture after CMV antigen stimulation. The receptors shown here come from a human donor in good health (CMV status not recorded). Some clones in this sample may be carry-over from other donors' samples.

The chain joins TRBV7-9 to TRBJ1-6; no clear D. From germline, CDR1 is SEHNR and CDR2 FQNEAQ (reference sequence). Between the trimmed V and J ends, which lost 2 bases and 0 bases, there was a span of 14 bases. This CDR3 region has 18 residues. For the CDR3, the DNA is TGTGCCAGCAGCTTACCCCAACACCAGAGCTCCTATAATTCACCCCTCCACTTT. This gives the protein CASSLPQHQSSYNSPLHF.

This clonotype appeared a few times. The chain uses TRBV11-2 and TRBJ1-6; D possibly corresponds to TRBD1 (5 bases). This CDR3 has 16 residues. Trimming stripped 3 bases from V and 6 bases from J, with 15 bases between. Germline lookup yields CDR1 SGHAT and CDR2 FQNNGV. The CDR3 here is CASSFRGVNSNSPLHF. CDR3 DNA: TGTGCCAGCAGCTTCCGGGGGGTTAACTCTAATTCACCCCTCCACTTT. The entire variable domain, with the rest obtained from reference TRBV11-2 and TRBJ1-6, is as follows: EAGVAQSPRYKIIEKRQSVAFWCNPISGHATLYWYQQILGQGPKLLIQFQNNGVVDDSQLPKDRFSAERLKGVDSTLKIQPAKLEDSAVYLCASSFRGVNSNSPLHFGNGTRLTVT.

The chain joins TRBV13 to TRBJ2-7; maybe TRBD1 (7 bases). Trimming pared 5 bases from V and 4 bases from J, leaving 15 bases between. Germline CDR1 reads PRHDT; CDR2 reads FYEKMQ (reference sequence). This CDR3 is 14 amino acids long. CDR3 region: CASSGGDRHYEQYF. The CDR3 DNA follows: TGTGCCAGCAGCGGAGGGGACAGACATTACGAGCAGTACTTC. The full variable domain, its missing parts supplied by reference TRBV13 and TRBJ2-7, is AAGVIQSPRHLIKEKRETATLKCYPIPRHDTVYWYQQGPGQDPQFLISFYEKMQSDKGSIPDRFSAQQFSDYHSELNMSSLELGDSALYFCASSGGDRHYEQYFGPGTRLTVT.

This clonotype was seen a handful of times. The chain carries TRBV11-2 and TRBJ2-1; possible D gene TRBD2, 5 bases. The CDR3 is 16 residues long. Trimming pared 0 bases from V and 6 bases from J, leaving 15 bases between. CDR1 is SGHAT and CDR2 is FQNNGV in the germline V gene. Here the CDR3 DNA reads TGTGCCAGCAGCTTAGATAGGGAGTACTTTTCCAATGAGCAGTTCTTC. Amino acid sequence: CASSLDREYFSNEQFF.

This clonotype was seen many times. The chain couples TRBV7-6 to TRBJ2-1; 8 bases map to TRBD2. Germline values: CDR1 SGHVS, CDR2 FNYEAQ. This CDR3 is 14 amino acids long. Trimming removed 5 bases from V and 15 bases from J; junction bases left unmatched: 15. CDR3 bases: TGTGCCAGCAGCCTCGGGACTAGTGTCGGCTTGTGGTTCTTC. It yields the protein CASSLGTSVGLWFF.

In this sample, this clonotype turned up a few times. The chain uses TRBV19 and TRBJ2-1, with 9 positions matching TRBD2. The CDR3 runs to 13 residues. Looked up from germline, CDR1 is LNHDA and CDR2 is SQIVND (reference sequence). After removal of 5 bases from V and 7 bases from J, the junction contained 3 bases not matched to a gene. CDR3 region: CASSDLAGNEQFF. The CDR3 DNA sequence: TGTGCCAGTAGTGATCTAGCGGGGAATGAGCAGTTCTTC.

The rearrangement uses TRBV7-9 and TRBJ2-7, with TRBD1 identical over 9 bases. The V gene's germline CDR1 is SEHNR and CDR2 FQNEAQ (reference sequence). The length of the CDR3 is 16 residues. V gave up 5 bases and J gave up 4 bases; unmatched junction bases: 12. CDR3 in amino acids: CASSRTTGTGKYEQYF. CDR3 in DNA: TGTGCCAGCAGCCGAACCACCGGGACAGGGAAATACGAGCAGTACTTC.

The chain uses TRBV10-3 and TRBJ2-3; the D gene is possibly TRBD2 (6 bases). This CDR3 has 13 amino acids. From germline, CDR1 is ENHRY and CDR2 SYGVKD. Trimming shortened V by 10 bases and J by 6 bases, and 17 bases separated the two germline ends. This chain's CDR3 is CATIAAVYDTQYF. CDR3 nucleotide sequence: TGTGCCACGATAGCGGCGGTTTACGATACGCAGTATTTT.

The chain links TRBV7-8 to TRBJ2-3, with 8 bases identical to TRBD2. V lost 7 bases, J lost 2 bases, and 11 bases stayed unmatched. Germline V gene sequence: CDR1 SGHVS, CDR2 FQNEAQ. The CDR3 has 16 amino acids. Here the CDR3 DNA reads TGTGCCAGCACCGATAGGAGCGGGGGTATCACAGATACGCAGTATTTT. It encodes CASTDRSGGITDTQYF.

Notes on this clonotype: A read error may be the cause here, since a much bigger clone is one base away. The rearrangement links TRBV7-4 to TRBJ2-1, with D hard to call. CDR1 is SGHVT and CDR2 is SQSDAQ in the germline V gene. Trimming shortened V by 5 bases and J by 5 bases, and 4 bases separated the two germline ends. The CDR3 spans 11 residues. For the CDR3, the DNA is TGTGCCAGCAGCACCAACAATGAGCAGTTCTTC. Amino acid sequence: CASSTNNEQFF.

This clonotype was seen at least ten times. The chain joins TRBV7-2 to TRBJ1-3, with D possibly being TRBD1 (5 bases). The CDR3 spans 14 residues. Trimming stripped 0 bases from V and 2 bases from J, with 5 bases between. Germline assignment: CDR1 SGHTA and CDR2 FQGNSA. The CDR3 region has the DNA TGTGCCAGCAGCTTAGCGACAGCTGGAAACACCATATATTTT. Translation gives CASSLATAGNTIYF.

The chain is built from TRBV12-3 or TRBV12-4 and TRBJ2-1, with TRBD2 matching over 11 bases. V was pared by 1 base and J by 2 bases, with 1 base of the junction left unmatched. This CDR3 spans 16 amino acids. The CDR3 region has the DNA TGTGCCAGCAGTTTAGGGACTAGCGGGCCCTACAATGAGCAGTTCTTC. It is translated as CASSLGTSGPYNEQFF.

The rearrangement uses TRBV7-2 and TRBJ2-7; tentatively, D is TRBD2 (6 bases). The germline V gene has CDR1 SGHTA and CDR2 FQGNSA. There are 13 residues in the CDR3. Deletions cut 6 bases from V and 3 bases from J, with 12 bases between. In nucleotides, the CDR3 is TGTGCCAGCAGTGGGGCGGGGAACTACGAGCAGTACTTC. This encodes CASSGAGNYEQYF.

In this sample, this clonotype turned up a few times. The chain couples TRBV7-2 to TRBJ1-5; D perhaps matches TRBD1 (5 bases). With 1 base removed from V and 3 bases from J, the gap between germline ends came to 13 bases. The germline V gene has CDR1 SGHTA and CDR2 FQGNSA. The CDR3 extends over 16 amino acids. The CDR3 loop is CASSLGSGHNNQPQHF. The CDR3, as DNA: TGTGCCAGCAGCTTAGGCTCCGGACATAACAATCAGCCCCAGCATTTT.

J is TRBJ2-3 and V is TRBV7-2; D possibly corresponds to TRBD2 (7 bases). The V gene lost 1 base and the J gene lost 4 bases, with 12 bases spanning the gap. Germline CDR1 and CDR2: SGHTA and FQGNSA. The CDR3 is 15 residues long. The CDR3 is CASSLGGGRADTQYF. DNA of the CDR3: TGTGCCAGCAGCTTAGGGGGGGGGCGGGCAGATACGCAGTATTTT.

This chain uses TRBV7-2 with TRBJ2-6, with D perhaps matching TRBD2 (5 bases). Trimming took off 5 bases at V and 0 bases at J, with 17 bases between the two ends. Germline lookup yields CDR1 SGHTA and CDR2 FQGNSA. CDR3 length equals 18 residues. The CDR3 DNA reads as TGTGCCAGCAGCCTTTTTCGGGATCGTATCTCTGGGGCCAACGTCCTGACTTTC. Translation gives CASSLFRDRISGANVLTF.

This chain uses TRBV6-6 with TRBJ1-2; TRBD1 aligns across 9 bases. The germline gives CDR1 MNHNY, CDR2 SVGAGI (reference sequence). Germline trimming cut 6 bases from V and 5 bases from J; bases unmatched to any gene: 13. The CDR3 extends over 16 amino acids. CDR3 sequence reads: CASRPGQGKSLYGYTF. In nucleotides, the CDR3 is TGTGCCAGCAGACCCGGACAGGGGAAGTCCCTTTATGGCTACACCTTC.